This passage covers 18 T cell receptor beta chains from one sample sequenced in a study of blood T cells in healthy people across ages. A second PCR of 7 to 11 cycles used a sample-barcoded 5' primer and a J-beta primer mix. One entry per CDR3 protein results from TCRdb running MiXCR on the 5' RACE reads. The sample lists 850,000 to 1,300,000 distinct CDR3 sequences; 45% were seen once. The sample consisted of blood. All receptors derive from a woman aged 55-75 years in good health.

The rearrangement joins TRBV29-1 to TRBJ2-4; weak D call: TRBD1 (5 bases). The CDR3 contains 14 residues. Trimming stripped 5 bases from V and 2 bases from J, with 13 bases between. The germline V gene has CDR1 SQVTM and CDR2 ANQGSEA. The CDR3 reads CSVTGNLTKNIQYF. CDR3 nucleotides: TGCAGCGTTACAGGCAATCTAACCAAAAACATTCAGTACTTC.

For this clonotype: The germline gene is not matched at one end of the junction; a read error may be the cause. The chain carries TRBV27 and TRBJ2-7; D unclear. CDR3 length: 13 residues. Per germline, CDR1 MNHEY and CDR2 SMNVEV (reference sequence). The DNA of the CDR3 is TGTGCCAGCAGCTTAGGGCTCCCGGGCGAGCTGTACTTC. Protein: CASSLGLPGELYF.

This chain connects TRBV6-2 or TRBV6-3 to TRBJ2-5, with 10 nucleotides matching TRBD1. The germline gives CDR1 MNHEY, CDR2 SVGEGT. The CDR3 is made up of 13 amino acids. V trimming: 6 bases; J trimming: 11 bases; junction bases outside the gene matches: 9. CDR3 loop: CASSPRDRGRQYF. For the CDR3, the DNA is TGTGCCAGCAGCCCCCGGGACAGGGGAAGGCAGTACTTC.

In this sample, this clonotype turned up many times. V is TRBV6-6 and J is TRBJ2-3; possibly TRBD1 for D (5 bases). Per the germline V gene, CDR1 is MNHNY and CDR2 is SVGAGI (reference sequence). V was pared by 0 bases and J by 2 bases, with 9 bases between. This CDR3 has 15 residues. CDR3 bases: TGTGCCAGCAGTTACTCGAACAGGTACACAGATACGCAGTATTTT. It codes for CASSYSNRYTDTQYF.

This sequence joins TRBV6-2 or TRBV6-3 and TRBJ2-3, with 12 positions matching TRBD2. Germline V gives CDR1 MNHEY, CDR2 SVGEGT. The CDR3 extends over 18 amino acids. The trim removed 0 bases at V and 2 bases at J, leaving 6 bases unmatched. CDR3 coding DNA: TGTGCCAGCAGTTACTCGTTGCTAGCGGGAGGGATCACAGATACGCAGTATTTT. Encoded protein: CASSYSLLAGGITDTQYF.

This clonotype was picked up a small number of times. The V and J genes are TRBV29-1 and TRBJ2-7; 7 nucleotides agree with TRBD1. Trimming removed 6 bases from V and 7 bases from J; junction bases left unmatched: 9. CDR1 is SQVTM and CDR2 is ANQGSEA in the germline V gene. The CDR3 is made up of 12 amino acids. CDR3 loop: CSVLQGVREQYF. CDR3 in DNA: TGCAGCGTACTTCAGGGGGTTAGGGAGCAGTACTTC.

The table lists this clonotype with a count of one. V gene TRBV6-5 combines with J gene TRBJ2-1, with 11 bases that match TRBD1. CDR3 size: 14 residues. CDR1 MNHEY and CDR2 SVGAGI come from the germline V gene. The trim removed 5 bases at V and 7 bases at J, leaving 4 bases unmatched. Here the CDR3 reads CASSPGQGVNEQFF. CDR3 DNA sequence: TGTGCCAGCAGTCCGGGACAGGGGGTGAATGAGCAGTTCTTC.

The chain has TRBV20-1 and TRBJ2-3; D unresolved. CDR3 length equals 13 residues. The V end lost 6 bases, the J end lost 2 bases, and 12 bases lay between the germline ends. Germline V gene sequence: CDR1 DFQATT, CDR2 SNEGSKA (reference sequence). CDR3 nucleotides: TGCAGTGCCAGGAACAGTAACACAGATACGCAGTATTTT. Translated: CSARNSNTDTQYF.

The rearrangement joins TRBV6-5 to TRBJ2-1, with 9 bases fitting TRBD2. The CDR3 consists of 15 residues. V shed 2 bases and J 9 bases; nucleotides not matched to a gene: 8. The germline gives CDR1 MNHEY, CDR2 SVGAGI. This CDR3 reads CASSYGLAGISEQFF. The CDR3 DNA sequence: TGTGCCAGCAGTTACGGGCTAGCGGGAATCAGTGAGCAGTTCTTC.

The chain combines TRBV29-1 with TRBJ2-5, with D tentatively TRBD1 (6 bases). Trimming cost V 2 bases and J 11 bases, with 18 bases left between them. The CDR3 sequence is 13 residues long. In germline, CDR1 is SQVTM, CDR2 ANQGSEA. This chain's CDR3 is CSVEPHSERGQYF. CDR3 coding DNA: TGCAGCGTTGAACCTCACTCTGAGAGGGGGCAGTACTTC.

The CDR3 spells CASSEWQFGTDTQYF. Written as DNA, the CDR3 is TGTGCCAGCAGTGAATGGCAGTTTGGCACAGATACGCAGTATTTT. The chain joins TRBV6-1 to TRBJ2-3; no firm D call. CDR1 and CDR2 from the germline V gene are MNHNS and SASEGT. Trimming removed 2 bases at V and 1 base at J, with 10 bases between. CDR3 length: 15 amino acids.

This rearrangement joins TRBV4-1 to TRBJ2-7, with D possibly being TRBD2 (6 bases). The CDR3 is 17 amino acids. V dropped 4 bases and J dropped 3 bases, with 22 bases sitting between them. The germline V gene has CDR1 MGHRA and CDR2 YSYEKL. DNA of the CDR3: TGCGCCAGCAGCCGATTGATGGTGGAGGGGAGAATCTACGAGCAGTACTTC. Protein product: CASSRLMVEGRIYEQYF.

This clonotype was observed a few times. The chain carries TRBV20-1 and TRBJ2-7, with 8 bases lining up with TRBD2. V lost 5 bases, J lost 1 base, and 10 bases stayed unmatched. The germline CDR1 and CDR2 sequences are DFQATT and SNEGSKA (reference sequence). The CDR3 contains 15 residues. This CDR3 is CSALPGAGGSYEQYF. CDR3 DNA: TGCAGTGCTCTCCCCGGGGCGGGGGGTTCCTACGAGCAGTACTTC.

This clonotype was observed a handful of times. This chain links TRBV2 with TRBJ2-5; D unclear. The V end lost 5 bases, the J end lost 1 base, and 11 bases lay between the germline ends. Germline CDR1 is SNHLY and CDR2 is FYNNEI. CDR3 size: 14 residues. The CDR3 nucleotides read TGTGCCAGCAGTAATAGACCGACCCAAGAGACCCAGTACTTC. Its translation: CASSNRPTQETQYF.

This clonotype has a handful of counts. The genes are TRBV20-1 and TRBJ2-3, with 8 positions matching TRBD2. The CDR3 consists of 15 residues. Germline V lookup: CDR1 DFQATT, CDR2 SNEGSKA (reference sequence). The V segment lost 3 bases and the J segment 4 bases; nucleotides outside the gene matches: 9. The CDR3 DNA is TGCAGTGCTAGCCCCCTTAGCGGGATAGCAGATACGCAGTATTTT. It encodes CSASPLSGIADTQYF.

This chain joins TRBV12-5 and TRBJ2-1, with TRBD2 identical over 10 bases. CDR1 LGHNT and CDR2 FRNRAP come from the germline V gene. The CDR3 contains 15 residues. J gave up 9 bases and V 0 bases, and 5 bases lay outside the gene matches. The CDR3 DNA follows: TGTGCTAGTGGTTTGGTAGTAGGGACTAGCGCTGAGCAGTTCTTC. It codes for CASGLVVGTSAEQFF.

There are a few counts of this clonotype. The chain links TRBV20-1 to TRBJ1-4, with D possibly being TRBD1 (5 bases). The germline V gene has CDR1 DFQATT and CDR2 SNEGSKA (reference sequence). Trimming shortened V by 6 bases and J by 5 bases, and 19 bases separated the two germline ends. The CDR3 length is 15 residues. CDR3 region: CSASAGTIMNEKLFF. CDR3 nucleotide sequence: TGCAGTGCCTCCGCCGGGACCATCATGAATGAAAAACTGTTTTTT.

The table lists this clonotype with a few counts. The chain uses TRBV10-3 and TRBJ2-3, with 10 bases matching TRBD2. The CDR3 loop spans 15 amino acids. With V trimmed by 9 bases and J by 2 bases, 8 bases remained unmatched. Germline assignment: CDR1 ENHRY and CDR2 SYGVKD. CDR3 DNA: TGTGCCATTACGAGCAGCGGGAGGGACACAGATACGCAGTATTTT. This codes for CAITSSGRDTDTQYF.